These 13 T cell receptor beta chains originate from one sample sequenced in a study of T cell repertoires in cytomegalovirus infection. Antigens of these TCRs are unknown. TCRdb independently ran MiXCR on the reads; one entry per CDR3 protein. The sample contains about 770,000 distinct CDR3 sequences, approximately 32% of which appear only once. The source was cultured CD8+ T cells from PBMCs, collected from culture after CMV antigen stimulation. Every receptor here comes from a human donor in good health (CMV status not recorded). Some clones in this sample may be carry-over from other donors' samples.

The rearrangement links TRBV7-9 to TRBJ2-7; TRBD1 agrees at 7 bases. Per germline, CDR1 SEHNR and CDR2 FQNEAQ (reference sequence). This CDR3 region has 13 residues. With V trimmed by 3 bases and J by 7 bases, 6 bases remained unmatched. CDR3 residues: CASSLTGNEEQYV. CDR3 sequence (DNA): TGTGCCAGCAGCTTGACAGGGAATGAGGAGCAGTACGTC.

This rearrangement joins TRBV7-9 to TRBJ1-1, with D possibly TRBD1 on 5 matching bases. V was clipped by 5 bases and J by 7 bases, with 17 bases between them. Germline lookup yields CDR1 SEHNR and CDR2 FQNEAQ (reference sequence). This CDR3 is 14 amino acids long. The CDR3 loop is CASSPPGGIGEAFF. CDR3 nucleotide sequence: TGTGCCAGCAGCCCCCCTGGGGGGATTGGTGAAGCTTTCTTT.

This CDR3 is CASSKAPQQANTEAFF. DNA for the CDR3: TGTGCCAGCAGTAAGGCCCCACAACAAGCGAACACTGAAGCTTTCTTT. The chain is built from TRBV27 and TRBJ1-1; D remains ambiguous. The CDR3 length is 16 residues. V dropped 5 bases and J dropped 1 base, with 17 bases sitting between them. Per germline, CDR1 MNHEY and CDR2 SMNVEV (reference sequence).

This clonotype was counted a few times. V gene TRBV11-1 combines with J gene TRBJ2-5; D may be TRBD1 (6 bases). Germline V gene sequence: CDR1 SGHAT, CDR2 FQDESV (reference sequence). The CDR3 runs to 16 residues. V was trimmed by 5 bases and J by 5 bases, leaving 21 bases between them. CDR3 loop: CASSGRKWGPPETQYF. In DNA, the CDR3 is TGTGCCAGCAGCGGACGCAAATGGGGGCCCCCTGAGACCCAGTACTTC.

V usage is TRBV5-1 and J usage is TRBJ1-2, with a weak D call TRBD1 (5 bases). CDR1 is SGHRS, CDR2 YFSETQ, per germline. The CDR3 loop spans 13 amino acids. V was shortened by 4 bases and J by 8 bases, with 15 bases between the two germline ends. The CDR3 loop reads CASSPAQGRGYTF. In DNA form, the CDR3 reads TGCGCCAGCAGCCCGGCCCAGGGAAGAGGCTACACCTTC.

This clonotype was found a few times. CDR3 nucleotide sequence: TGTGCCAGCCCCAGCTTCGGGGAAGTGGATGGCTACACCTTC. Its translation is CASPSFGEVDGYTF. V gene TRBV5-4 combines with J gene TRBJ1-2; no clear D gene. The CDR3 is made up of 14 amino acids. The germline CDR1 and CDR2 sequences are SGHNT and YYREEE (reference sequence). V was pared by 7 bases and J by 6 bases, with 19 bases between.

V gene TRBV19 combines with J gene TRBJ2-7, with D possibly called TRBD1 or TRBD2 (5 bases each). The germline V gene has CDR1 LNHDA and CDR2 SQIVND (reference sequence). The CDR3 is made up of 22 amino acids. V was trimmed by 2 bases and J by 6 bases, leaving 38 bases between them. CDR3 sequence: CASSIIYPTIGIGRDGSGEQYF. CDR3 DNA: TGTGCCAGTAGTATAATTTACCCAACCATCGGGATCGGCAGGGATGGATCTGGCGAGCAGTACTTC.

The V call is TRBV4-2, the J call TRBJ1-2, with a tentative D call TRBD1 (5 bases). This CDR3 is 14 amino acids long. Trimming pared 4 bases from V and 8 bases from J, leaving 17 bases between. From germline, CDR1 is LGHNA and CDR2 YNFKEQ. The CDR3 DNA sequence: TGTGCCAGCAGCCGCGGGACGGCCCTTTTCGGCTACACCTTC. Its translation: CASSRGTALFGYTF.

The chain couples TRBV7-6 to TRBJ2-1; tentatively, D is TRBD1 (5 bases). V was cut by 1 base and J by 4 bases, with 14 bases left in between. The CDR3 loop spans 16 amino acids. CDR1 is SGHVS and CDR2 is FNYEAQ in the germline V gene. CDR3 coding DNA: TGTGCCAGCAGCTTAGGGGCAGGGAAAATATACAATGAGCAGTTCTTC. Protein product: CASSLGAGKIYNEQFF.

The chain has TRBV6-2 or TRBV6-3 and TRBJ2-7, with 7 bases matching TRBD2. CDR3 length: 13 amino acids. Looked up from germline, CDR1 is MNHEY and CDR2 is SVGEGT. Unmatched junction bases numbered 4, after V lost 2 bases and J lost 6 bases. CDR3: CASSYGGGFEQYV. CDR3 nucleotides: TGTGCCAGCAGTTACGGGGGGGGTTTCGAGCAGTACGTC.

Turning to this clonotype: A junction boundary mismatches the germline segment, possibly from a read error. The chain employs TRBV7-3 and TRBJ1-3, with TRBD1 matching over 7 bases. The germline gives CDR1 SGHTA, CDR2 FQGTGA. This CDR3 comprises 14 residues. This CDR3 reads CASSLRDRRNAIYF. CDR3 DNA: TGTGCCAGCAGCCTTAGGGACAGACGAAACGCCATATATTTT.

This clonotype was counted only a few times. This chain joins TRBV25-1 and TRBJ1-3; D perhaps matches TRBD1 (5 bases). The CDR3 spans 14 residues. Germline V gene lookup returns CDR1 MGHDK and CDR2 SYGVNS. V was cut by 3 bases and J by 2 bases, with 8 bases left in between. The CDR3 loop is CASSDLGAGNTIYF. The CDR3 DNA reads TGTGCCAGCAGTGATTTAGGGGCTGGAAACACCATATATTTT. The full variable domain, in which reference TRBV25-1 and TRBJ1-3 provide the parts outside the CDR3, is EADIYQTPRYLVIGTGKKITLECSQTMGHDKMYWYQQDPGMELHLIHYSYGVNSTEKGDLSSESTVSRIRTEHFPLTLESARPSHTSQYLCASSDLGAGNTIYFGEGSWLTVV.

This clonotype was counted between two and nine times. The gene calls are TRBV12-3 or TRBV12-4 and TRBJ2-5; no definite D call. This CDR3 has 13 residues. V was clipped by 3 bases and J by 2 bases, with 7 bases between them. The CDR3 loop is CASSFVIQETQYF. The DNA for the CDR3 is TGTGCCAGCAGTTTCGTCATACAAGAGACCCAGTACTTC.